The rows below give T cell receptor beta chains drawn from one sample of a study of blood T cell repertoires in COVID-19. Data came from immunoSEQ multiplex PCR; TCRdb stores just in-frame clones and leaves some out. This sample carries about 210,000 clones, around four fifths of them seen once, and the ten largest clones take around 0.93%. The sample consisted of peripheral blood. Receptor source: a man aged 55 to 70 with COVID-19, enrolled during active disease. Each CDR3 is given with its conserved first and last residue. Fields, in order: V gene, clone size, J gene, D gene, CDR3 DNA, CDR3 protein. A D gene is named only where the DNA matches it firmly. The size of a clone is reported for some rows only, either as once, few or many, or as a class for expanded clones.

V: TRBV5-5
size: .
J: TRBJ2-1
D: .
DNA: TGTGCCAGCAGCCTCGGACAGCCTAATGAGCAGTTCTTC
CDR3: CASSLGQPNEQFF

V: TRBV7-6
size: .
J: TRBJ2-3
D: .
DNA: TGTGCCAGCAGCCCGGACTTAGATACGCAGTATTTT
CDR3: CASSPDLDTQYF

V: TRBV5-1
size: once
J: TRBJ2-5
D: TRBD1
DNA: TGCGCCAGCAGCTCAACCGGGACAGGGAGGATTGAGACCCAGTACTTC
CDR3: CASSSTGTGRIETQYF

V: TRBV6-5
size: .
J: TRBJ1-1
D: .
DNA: TGTGCCAGCAGTTTATTGACAGGTTTGAACACTGAAGCTTTCTTT
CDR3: CASSLLTGLNTEAFF

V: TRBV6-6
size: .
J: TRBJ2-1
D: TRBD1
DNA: TGTGCCAGCAGTCGGGACAGCTATGAGCAGTTCTTC
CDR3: CASSRDSYEQFF

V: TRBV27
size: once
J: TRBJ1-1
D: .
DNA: TGTGCCAGCAGTTTCTCCCCAGGGAACACTGAAGCTTTCTTT
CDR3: CASSFSPGNTEAFF

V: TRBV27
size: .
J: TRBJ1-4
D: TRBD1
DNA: TGTGCCAGCAGGTTTACGTCAGGGGGCGTGGAAAAACTGTTTTTT
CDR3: CASRFTSGGVEKLFF

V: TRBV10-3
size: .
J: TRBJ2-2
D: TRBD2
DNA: TGTGCCATCAGACCGGGACTAGCGGGATTTAACACCGGGGAGCTGTTTTTT
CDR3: CAIRPGLAGFNTGELFF

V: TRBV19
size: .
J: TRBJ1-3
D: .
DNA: TGTGCCAGTAGTATAAGGTCCGGGTCAAGCTCTGGAAACACCATATATTTT
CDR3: CASSIRSGSSSGNTIYF

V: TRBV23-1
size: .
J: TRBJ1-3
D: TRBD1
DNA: TGCGCCAGCAGTACCTCCCGGGACAGCCGAAACACCATATATTTT
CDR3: CASSTSRDSRNTIYF

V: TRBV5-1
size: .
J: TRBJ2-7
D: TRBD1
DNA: TGCGCCAGCAGCTTGGTACGACAGGGGGCCGACGAGCAGTACTTC
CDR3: CASSLVRQGADEQYF

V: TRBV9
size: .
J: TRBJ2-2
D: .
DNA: TGTGCCAGCAGCGGTAGGGGGAACACCGGGGAGCTGTTTTTT
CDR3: CASSGRGNTGELFF

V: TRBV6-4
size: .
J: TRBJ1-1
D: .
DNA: TGTGCCAGCAGTCCCTCGCCGGGGAACACTGAAGCTTTCTTT
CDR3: CASSPSPGNTEAFF

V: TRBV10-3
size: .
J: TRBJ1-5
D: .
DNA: TGTGCCATCAGGCCCGAGGGTCAGCCCCAGCATTTT
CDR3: CAIRPEGQPQHF

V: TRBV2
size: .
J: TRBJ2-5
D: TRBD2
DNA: TGTGCCAGCAGCGGACTAGGGGAGACCCAGTACTTC
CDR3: CASSGLGETQYF

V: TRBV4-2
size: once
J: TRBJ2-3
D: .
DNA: TGTGCCAGCAGCCAAGAAAGCTTCACAGATACGCAGTATTTT
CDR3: CASSQESFTDTQYF

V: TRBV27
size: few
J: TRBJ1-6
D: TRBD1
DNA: TGTGCCAGCAGTGAGACAGGGGTACGCTCCTATAATTCACCCCTCCACTTT
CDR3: CASSETGVRSYNSPLHF

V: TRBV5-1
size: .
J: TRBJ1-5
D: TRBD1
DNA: TGCGCCAGCAGCTTGCCCCGGACAGGGAATTACCAGCCCCAGCATTTT
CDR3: CASSLPRTGNYQPQHF

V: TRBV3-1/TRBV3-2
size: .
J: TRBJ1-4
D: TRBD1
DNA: TGTGCCAGCAGCCTAAAGACCCCGGGACAGGGAAATGAAAAACTGTTTTTT
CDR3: CASSLKTPGQGNEKLFF

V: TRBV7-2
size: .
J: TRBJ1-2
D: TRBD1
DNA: TGTGCCAGCAGCCGTGCTCGGGACAGTCTTAACTATGGCTACACCTTC
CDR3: CASSRARDSLNYGYTF

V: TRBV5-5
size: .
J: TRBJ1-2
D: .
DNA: TGTGCCAGCAGCTTGGAACAGGCCCTCTTAAACTATGGCTACACCTTC
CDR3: CASSLEQALLNYGYTF

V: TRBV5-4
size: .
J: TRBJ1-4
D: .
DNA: TGTGCCAGCAGCTTAGACACGCTTAATGAAAAACTGTTTTTT
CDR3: CASSLDTLNEKLFF

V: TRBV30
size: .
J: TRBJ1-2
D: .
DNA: TGTGCCTGGAGTGTACTGGGAGGGGGTGGCTACACCTTT
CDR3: CAWSVLGGGGYTF

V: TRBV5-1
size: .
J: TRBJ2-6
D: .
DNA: TGCGCCAGCAGCCGCCTATTAGGGGCCAACGTCCTGACTTTC
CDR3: CASSRLLGANVLTF

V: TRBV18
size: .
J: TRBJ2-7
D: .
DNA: TGTGCCAGCTCACCGGCCGGGGGTAACGAGCAGTACTTC
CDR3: CASSPAGGNEQYF

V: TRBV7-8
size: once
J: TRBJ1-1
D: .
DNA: TGTGCCAGCAGCTTAAATCGGCGGGGTGAAGCTTTCTTT
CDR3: CASSLNRRGEAFF

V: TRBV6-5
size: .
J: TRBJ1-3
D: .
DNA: TGTGCCAGCAGCCCAGGGTACTTCGGAAACACCATATATTTT
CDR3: CASSPGYFGNTIYF

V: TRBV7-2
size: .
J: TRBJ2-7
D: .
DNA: TGTGCCAGCAGCTTATCGGGGAACGAAAGACCCTACGAGCAGTACTTC
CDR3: CASSLSGNERPYEQYF

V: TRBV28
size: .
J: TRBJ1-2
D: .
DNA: TGTGCCAGCAGTGGAAGTCTGGGGAGTGGCTACACCTTC
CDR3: CASSGSLGSGYTF

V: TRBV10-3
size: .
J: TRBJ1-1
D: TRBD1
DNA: TGTGCCATCGGCGGACAGGCGAACACTGAAGCTTTCTTT
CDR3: CAIGGQANTEAFF

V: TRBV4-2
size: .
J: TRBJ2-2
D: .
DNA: TGTGCCAGCAGCCAAGATCTTGGGGGCAACACCGGGGAGCTGTTTTTT
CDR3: CASSQDLGGNTGELFF

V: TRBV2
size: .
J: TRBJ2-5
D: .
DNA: TGTGCCAGCAGTGAAACCCCCGGGGTGGGGACCCAGTACTTC
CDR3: CASSETPGVGTQYF

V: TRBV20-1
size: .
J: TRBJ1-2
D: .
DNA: TGCAGTGCTAGTCTGACAATATATGGCTACACCTTC
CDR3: CSASLTIYGYTF

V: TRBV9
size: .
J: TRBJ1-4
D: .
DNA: TGTGCCAGCAGCGTAGCCGTTGGGGGGGAAAAACTGTTTTTT
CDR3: CASSVAVGGEKLFF

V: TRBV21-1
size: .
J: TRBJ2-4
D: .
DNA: TGTGCCAGCAGCGCCGACAGTCTGAATGCCAAAAACATTCAGTACTTC
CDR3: CASSADSLNAKNIQYF

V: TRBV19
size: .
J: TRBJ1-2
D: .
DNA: TGTGCCAGTAGTATGGGGGGGAGCGGGTATGGCTACACCTTC
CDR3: CASSMGGSGYGYTF

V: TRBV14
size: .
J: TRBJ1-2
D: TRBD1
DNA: TGTGCCAGCAGCCCTTCTCCGGGACAGGGGGACTATGGCTACACCTTC
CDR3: CASSPSPGQGDYGYTF

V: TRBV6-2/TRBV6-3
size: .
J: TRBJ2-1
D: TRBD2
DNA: TGTGCCAGCAGTTACTCGGTCGGAGCGGGAGCGTTCTACACTGAGCAGTTCTTC
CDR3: CASSYSVGAGAFYTEQFF

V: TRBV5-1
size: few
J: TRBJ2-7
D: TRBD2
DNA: TGCGCCAGCAGCAGGGAGGGCCTAGGGGAGCAGTACTTC
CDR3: CASSREGLGEQYF

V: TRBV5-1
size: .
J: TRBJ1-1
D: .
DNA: TGCGCCAGCAGCTTGGACCCAGGGAGGGGCACTGAAGCTTTCTTT
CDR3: CASSLDPGRGTEAFF

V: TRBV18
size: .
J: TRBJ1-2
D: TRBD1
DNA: TGTGCCAGCTCACCACGACAGGGGGGGGATGACTATGGCTACACCTTC
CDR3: CASSPRQGGDDYGYTF

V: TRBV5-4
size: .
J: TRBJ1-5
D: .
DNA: TGTGCCAGCAGCTTGGAGCCAGGGGGCAATCAGCCCCAGCATTTT
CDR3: CASSLEPGGNQPQHF

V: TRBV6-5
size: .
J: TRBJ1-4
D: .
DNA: TGTGCCAGCAGCCTATCCCCGGTAGCTGAAAAACTGTTTTTT
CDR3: CASSLSPVAEKLFF

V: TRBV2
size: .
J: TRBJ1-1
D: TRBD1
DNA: TGTGCCAGCAGAGTGACAGGGGAAGCTTTCTTT
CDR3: CASRVTGEAFF

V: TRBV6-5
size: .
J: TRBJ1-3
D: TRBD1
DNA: TGTGCCAGCACGAGGGACAGGGATTCAGGAAACACCATATATTTT
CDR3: CASTRDRDSGNTIYF

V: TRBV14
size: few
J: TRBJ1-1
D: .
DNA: TGTGCCAGCAGCCAAGTTCGCCAGTTAAACACTGAAGCTTTCTTT
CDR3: CASSQVRQLNTEAFF

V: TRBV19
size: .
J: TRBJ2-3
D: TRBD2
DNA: TGTGCCAGTAGACCCGGACTAGCGGGAGTTTTCGCAGATACGCAGTATTTT
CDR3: CASRPGLAGVFADTQYF

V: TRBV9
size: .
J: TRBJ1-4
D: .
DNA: TGTGCCAGCAGCGAAAGGGGGAGTACTAATGAAAAACTGTTTTTT
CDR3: CASSERGSTNEKLFF

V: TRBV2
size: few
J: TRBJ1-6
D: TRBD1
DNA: TGTGCCAGCAGTGTGGGACAGAGCTCCTATAATTCACCCCTCCACTTT
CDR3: CASSVGQSSYNSPLHF

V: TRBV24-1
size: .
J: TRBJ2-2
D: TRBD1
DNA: TGTGCCACCAGTGACTTGACAGGGGGAGACACCGGGGAGCTGTTTTTT
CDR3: CATSDLTGGDTGELFF

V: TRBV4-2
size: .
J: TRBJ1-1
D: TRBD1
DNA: TGTGCCAGCAGCCAGGGCCCCACAGGGGCGAACACTGAAGCTTTCTTT
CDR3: CASSQGPTGANTEAFF